The 10 T cell receptor beta chains listed next were all sequenced from one sample in a study of T cells in Graves' hyperthyroidism and ophthalmopathy. What was amplified from RNA transcripts were TCR beta CDR3 regions. When the TCR CDR3 underwent first-round RT-PCR, the HTBI primer set was used. TCRdb re-derived calls from the multiplex PCR reads in MiXCR, one entry per CDR3 protein. This repertoire shows roughly 170,000 distinct CDR3 sequences, around 8.9% found once; its top ten account for approximately 20%. The sample was blood. The source is a woman under 30 with Graves' hyperthyroidism that later progressed to Graves' ophthalmopathy.

This clonotype was seen many times. The V gene is TRBV30, the J gene TRBJ2-1; 10 bases are shared with TRBD2. This CDR3 has 15 residues. After removal of 2 bases from V and 7 bases from J, the junction contained 8 bases not matched to a gene. CDR1 and CDR2 (germline): GTSNPN, SVGIG (reference sequence). Here the CDR3 reads CAWSPLAGLVNEQFF. CDR3 sequence (DNA): TGTGCCTGGAGTCCACTAGCGGGATTGGTTAATGAGCAGTTCTTC.

A few counts support this clonotype. V usage is TRBV7-3 and J usage is TRBJ1-1; 7 bases are shared with TRBD1. V lost 2 bases and J lost 4; bases outside the gene matches: 4. CDR1 SGHTA and CDR2 FQGTGA come from the germline V gene. The CDR3 has 14 residues. CDR3 DNA: TGTGCCAGCAGCTTACAGGGGGGGGTCACTGAAGCTTTCTTT. This translates into CASSLQGGVTEAFF.

This clonotype was observed many times. The chain has TRBV27 and TRBJ1-1; D is uncertain. V lost 0 bases, J lost 1 base, and 9 bases lay in between. CDR3 length: 15 residues. CDR1 is MNHEY and CDR2 is SMNVEV in the germline V gene (reference sequence). For the CDR3, the DNA is TGTGCCAGCAGTTTATCCCGGGAGGGGAACACTGAAGCTTTCTTT. This translates into CASSLSREGNTEAFF.

This clonotype came up many times. This chain joins TRBV30 and TRBJ1-2, with D maybe TRBD1 (6 bases). The CDR3 spans 15 residues. Trimming stripped 2 bases from V and 8 bases from J, with 21 bases between. CDR1 GTSNPN and CDR2 SVGIG come from the germline V gene (reference sequence). The CDR3 bases are TGTGCCTGGAGTCCTTGGGACACGCATTATGGCGGCTACACCTTC. Translating gives CAWSPWDTHYGGYTF.

This clonotype was seen many times. The gene calls are TRBV19 and TRBJ2-7; the D gene is possibly TRBD2 (6 bases). Germline V lookup: CDR1 LNHDA, CDR2 SQIVND (reference sequence). The CDR3 consists of 15 residues. The V and J ends lost 8 bases and 2 bases respectively, with 19 bases between them. The CDR3 nucleotides read TGTGCCAGTTCGCTACGACTAGAAGGCCCCTACGAGCAGTACTTC. Its protein product is CASSLRLEGPYEQYF.

This clonotype was recorded at least ten times. The chain employs TRBV19 and TRBJ2-1; 7 nucleotides agree with TRBD2. V lost 7 bases to trimming and J lost 5 bases; unmatched junction nucleotides: 8. The CDR3 runs to 14 residues. Germline values: CDR1 LNHDA, CDR2 SQIVND (reference sequence). The CDR3 coding sequence is TGTGCCAGTATCGGGGCGGGAGATGACAATGAGCAGTTCTTC. Protein: CASIGAGDDNEQFF.

Many counts were recorded for this clonotype. At one end the junction does not follow the germline gene, possibly because of a read error. The rearrangement uses TRBV12-3 or TRBV12-4 and TRBJ2-5; 10 nucleotides match TRBD2. The CDR3 extends over 19 amino acids. This CDR3 is CASSLGQAVAGGLGETQYF. CDR3 nucleotide sequence: TGTGCCAGCAGCTTAGGACAGGCCGTAGCGGGAGGCCTCGGGGAGACCCAGTACTTC.

The V gene is TRBV14, the J gene TRBJ1-2, with 9 bases lining up with TRBD1. CDR1 SGHDN and CDR2 FVKESK come from the germline V gene. The CDR3 sequence is 17 residues long. Trimming removed 5 bases from V and 5 bases from J; junction bases left unmatched: 15. CDR3 bases: TGTGCCAGCAGCGAAAATTTTCCGGGACAGGGTAAATATGGCTACACCTTC. Translated: CASSENFPGQGKYGYTF.

This clonotype appeared many times. The V and J genes are TRBV2 and TRBJ2-7, with D possibly being TRBD1 or TRBD2 (7 bases each). Germline values: CDR1 SNHLY, CDR2 FYNNEI. Trimming pared 8 bases from V and 0 bases from J, leaving 23 bases between. This CDR3 has 17 amino acids. The DNA of the CDR3 is TGTGCCAGCTACGGAGCAGCGGGGACAGTACTCTCCTACGAGCAGTACTTC. Translating it yields CASYGAAGTVLSYEQYF.

This clonotype turned up a few times. This chain links TRBV20-1 with TRBJ2-7; 8 positions agree with TRBD2. The germline CDR1 and CDR2 sequences are DFQATT and SNEGSKA (reference sequence). The CDR3 is 12 amino acids. V was clipped by 8 bases and J by 5 bases; unmatched bases: 8. The CDR3 region is CSLSGAEDEQYF. The DNA for the CDR3 is TGCAGTCTTAGCGGGGCGGAAGACGAGCAGTACTTC.